The source of this TCR beta chain is a study of blood T cell repertoires in COVID-19. Study in general: Spain, Italy and the United States supplied samples that represented acute and convalescent COVID-19. In each case, the material was cDNA or gDNA derived from T cells, B-cell-depleted T cells, or PBMCs.

In the study's own analysis: Reference gene primers were amplified, and this amplification served to estimate nucleated cell counts. Sequenced by immunoSEQ multiplex PCR; TCRdb stores in-frame clones only, minus some. V and J calls and clone size are given by that table; D and trimming were obtained from the DNA. Of tens of thousands of clones in the sample, approximately 86% are singletons; the top ten hold approximately 6.8%. CDR3 length: 14 amino acids. V lost 5 bases to trimming and J lost 6 bases, with 11 bases between them. The germline V gene encodes CDR1 SEHNR and CDR2 FQNEAQ (reference sequence).

J is TRBJ1-6 and V is TRBV7-9, with D uncertain. The sequencing sample was made of peripheral blood. This clonotype originated in a man in his sixties with acute or convalescent COVID-19. As DNA, the CDR3 is TGTGCCAGCAGCGGAGAGACGTTTAATTCACCCCTCCACTTT. Its translation: CASSGETFNSPLHF.